Each of the 29 T cell receptor beta chains below was sequenced from the same sample in a study of PD-1 blockade in classical Hodgkin lymphoma. Every patient had relapsed following autologous stem cell transplantation, and cohorts differed in brentuximab vedotin exposure. TCRdb's copy holds only in-frame clones and misses some; the assay was immunoSEQ multiplex PCR. The data show 20,000 to 25,000 clones, approximately 70% seen once. This material consisted of peripheral blood mononuclear cells (PBMCs), taken at baseline. The receptors stem from a human donor with classical Hodgkin lymphoma.

The chain couples TRBV2 to TRBJ2-5; possibly TRBD1 for D (6 bases). With 6 bases removed from V and 5 bases from J, the gap between germline ends came to 16 bases. The germline V gene encodes CDR1 SNHLY and CDR2 FYNNEI. The CDR3 has 14 residues. The CDR3 DNA follows: TGTGCCAGCAGGGTACAGGGTGGTGGGGAGACCCAGTACTTC. This codes for CASRVQGGGETQYF.

This CDR3 is CASRSGQHVLTF. The CDR3 DNA sequence: TGTGCCAGCAGGTCGGGACAGCACGTCCTGACTTTC. The rearrangement joins TRBV28 to TRBJ2-6, with TRBD1 matching 7 bases. CDR3 length equals 12 residues. V was pared by 6 bases and J by 11 bases, with 4 bases of the junction left unmatched. The germline V gene has CDR1 MDHEN and CDR2 SYDVKM.

This clone was seen a single time. The chain joins TRBV28 to TRBJ2-6; the D gene is possibly TRBD1 (6 bases). Trimming cost V 3 bases and J 0 bases, with 12 bases left between them. Germline CDR1 is MDHEN and CDR2 is SYDVKM. The CDR3 runs 17 residues. The CDR3 region is CASSFLQGASGANVLTF. The CDR3 nucleotides are TGTGCCAGCAGTTTCTTACAGGGCGCCTCTGGGGCCAACGTCCTGACTTTC. The full variable domain, in which reference TRBV28 and TRBJ2-6 provide the parts outside the CDR3, is DVKVTQSSRYLVKRTGEKVFLECVQDMDHENMFWYRQDPGLGLRLIYFSYDVKMKEKGDIPEGYSVSREKKERFSLILESASTNQTSMYLCASSFLQGASGANVLTFGAGSRLTVL.

The genes are TRBV28 and TRBJ1-2; D call uncertain. Trimming removed 8 bases at V and 4 bases at J, with 5 bases between. The CDR3 contains 10 residues. Germline values: CDR1 MDHEN, CDR2 SYDVKM. This CDR3 reads CASFGYGYTF. The DNA for the CDR3 is TGTGCCAGCTTCGGCTATGGCTACACCTTC.

The chain recombines TRBV9 with TRBJ1-1; D may be TRBD1 (5 bases). The germline gives CDR1 SGDLS, CDR2 YYNGEE. This CDR3 region has 13 residues. Trimming took off 0 bases at V and 11 bases at J, with 14 bases between the two ends. CDR3: CASSVGGTSGAFF. CDR3 nucleotide sequence: TGTGCCAGCAGCGTAGGGGGCACCTCCGGGGCTTTCTTT.

The table lists this clone with a few counts. This chain links TRBV11-2 with TRBJ2-7, with D possibly being TRBD1 (5 bases). Germline CDR1 and CDR2: SGHAT and FQNNGV. The V end lost 5 bases, the J end lost 10 bases, and 12 bases lay between the germline ends. The length of the CDR3 is 11 residues. The CDR3 region is CASSDWTRQYF. CDR3 sequence (DNA): TGTGCCAGCAGCGATTGGACAAGACAGTACTTC.

The chain uses TRBV4-3 and TRBJ2-1; 7 nucleotides align to TRBD2. The germline gives CDR1 LGHNA, CDR2 YSLEER. This CDR3 has 11 residues. With V trimmed by 10 bases and J by 6 bases, 3 bases remained unmatched. The CDR3 region has the DNA TGCGCCATTGGCGGGAGCAATGAGCAGTTCTTC. Its protein product is CAIGGSNEQFF.

In this sample, this clone turned up once. This chain connects TRBV29-1 to TRBJ1-2; D is ambiguous. This CDR3 has 11 residues. Looked up from germline, CDR1 is SQVTM and CDR2 is ANQGSEA. The V end was cut by 3 bases, the J end by 6 bases, with 8 bases between. CDR3: CSVDVGNGYTF. CDR3 sequence (DNA): TGCAGCGTTGACGTCGGGAATGGCTACACCTTC.

This clone was found once. This chain uses TRBV5-1 with TRBJ2-7; 11 nucleotides line up with TRBD2. The CDR3 totals 15 residues. V lost 4 bases to trimming and J lost 3 bases; unmatched junction nucleotides: 6. Germline V CDR1 and CDR2: SGHRS, YFSETQ. The CDR3 DNA reads TGCGCCAGCAGCACAACCGGGACTAGCGGCTACGAGCAGTACTTC. It codes for CASSTTGTSGYEQYF.

The chain combines TRBV5-6 with TRBJ1-2, with 7 bases matching TRBD1. From germline, CDR1 is SGHDT and CDR2 YYEEEE. V gave up 0 bases and J gave up 4 bases; unmatched junction bases: 3. The CDR3 contains 14 residues. CDR3: CASSLGDRAYGYTF. CDR3 sequence (DNA): TGTGCCAGCAGCTTGGGCGACAGGGCCTATGGCTACACCTTC.

The chain has TRBV28 and TRBJ1-2; no definite D call. V was pared by 5 bases and J by 3 bases, with 7 bases between. Germline V gene sequence: CDR1 MDHEN, CDR2 SYDVKM. The CDR3 spans 12 residues. The CDR3, as DNA: TGTGCCAGCAGTGAGGCAGACTATGGCTACACCTTC. As protein: CASSEADYGYTF.

By proportion, this clone is medium-sized (0.01 to 0.1%). The rearrangement links TRBV7-3 to TRBJ1-1, with D perhaps TRBD1 (5 bases). CDR1 SGHTA and CDR2 FQGTGA come from the germline V gene. The CDR3 is 13 residues long. V was shortened by 4 bases and J by 1 base, with 7 bases between the two germline ends. The CDR3 sequence: CASSWDPNTEAFF. The CDR3 bases are TGTGCCAGCAGCTGGGACCCGAACACTGAAGCTTTCTTT.

The chain employs TRBV18 and TRBJ1-6; TRBD1 agrees at 7 bases. The CDR3 is made up of 16 amino acids. Germline CDR1 is KGHSH and CDR2 is LQKENI. V lost 2 bases to trimming and J lost 9 bases; unmatched junction nucleotides: 10. The CDR3 sequence is CASSPNPGGNSSPLHF. CDR3 nucleotides: TGTGCCAGCTCACCAAATCCAGGGGGTAACAGTTCACCCCTCCACTTT.

This rearrangement joins TRBV7-9 to TRBJ1-1; TRBD1 might be the D (6 bases). CDR3 length: 16 residues. Trimming removed 5 bases at V and 3 bases at J, with 19 bases between. Germline V gives CDR1 SEHNR, CDR2 FQNEAQ (reference sequence). Here the CDR3 DNA reads TGTGCCAGCAGCCAAGGGCCTCCTAAGGGGGACACTGAAGCTTTCTTT. Protein sequence: CASSQGPPKGDTEAFF.

This chain uses TRBV5-6 with TRBJ1-2, with 7 positions matching TRBD1. The germline V gene encodes CDR1 SGHDT and CDR2 YYEEEE. Trimming took 4 bases from V and 0 from J; bases not matched to a gene: 9. The CDR3 is 16 amino acids. DNA of the CDR3: TGTGCCAGCAGCAGAGCGGGGACAGCTCCTAACTATGGCTACACCTTC. The encoded protein is CASSRAGTAPNYGYTF.

The chain links TRBV30 to TRBJ1-4; the D is unclear. With 0 bases removed from V and 8 bases from J, the gap between germline ends came to 13 bases. The CDR3 contains 14 residues. In germline, CDR1 is GTSNPN, CDR2 SVGIG (reference sequence). The DNA of the CDR3 is TGTGCCTGGAGTGTAAATCTTAGGTCGGAAAAACTGTTTTTT. It translates to CAWSVNLRSEKLFF.

By sample fraction, this clone is medium-sized. The genes are TRBV6-5 and TRBJ1-2; the match to TRBD1 covers 7 bases. This CDR3 comprises 14 residues. In germline, CDR1 is MNHEY, CDR2 SVGAGI. The trim removed 7 bases at V and 8 bases at J, leaving 13 bases unmatched. CDR3 sequence: CASTRPGQSPGYTF. The CDR3 DNA is TGTGCCAGCACACGGCCGGGACAGAGCCCGGGCTACACCTTC.

This clone was recorded a few times. The rearrangement uses TRBV7-3 and TRBJ2-7; TRBD1 agrees at 8 bases. The germline V gene encodes CDR1 SGHTA and CDR2 FQGTGA. This CDR3 has 13 residues. Trimming took 2 bases from V and 6 from J; bases not matched to a gene: 3. The CDR3 spells CASSLRQGFEQYF. DNA of the CDR3: TGTGCCAGCAGCTTACGACAGGGGTTCGAGCAGTACTTC.

This clone was detected only a few times. The chain carries TRBV28 and TRBJ2-7, with D unclear. Trimming took 2 bases from V and 3 from J, leaving 8 bases between them. This CDR3 region has 13 residues. Germline V lookup: CDR1 MDHEN, CDR2 SYDVKM. The CDR3: CASSLKHLYEQYF. CDR3 nucleotides: TGTGCCAGCAGTTTAAAGCACCTCTACGAGCAGTACTTC.

V usage is TRBV6-6 and J usage is TRBJ1-5; D call uncertain. Trimming stripped 6 bases from V and 0 bases from J, with 6 bases between. CDR1 and CDR2 (germline): MNHNY, SVGAGI (reference sequence). The CDR3 length is 13 residues. CDR3 amino acids: CASRINSNQPQHF. The CDR3 nucleotides read TGTGCCAGCAGAATCAATAGCAATCAGCCCCAGCATTTT.

This chain connects TRBV21-1 to TRBJ2-5; no DNA check was done on the table's D call, TRBD2. TRBV21-1 represents a pseudogene. The CDR3 totals 16 residues. CDR3 sequence (DNA): TGTGCCAGCAGGCCTTTAGGTGGGACTAGCTGCGAGACCCAGTACTTC. It codes for CASRPLGGTSCETQYF.

This clone appeared a few times. The J gene is TRBJ1-2, the V gene TRBV4-1; unclear D gene. V shed 0 bases and J shed 2 bases, with 7 bases lying between them. This CDR3 region has 14 residues. The germline gives CDR1 MGHRA, CDR2 YSYEKL. CDR3 in DNA: TGCGCCAGCAGCCAAGATACCCAGAACTATGGCTACACCTTC. Translation gives CASSQDTQNYGYTF.

V is TRBV4-1 and J is TRBJ2-3; the D is unclear. Between the trimmed V and J ends, which lost 3 bases and 7 bases, there was a span of 5 bases. The CDR3 sequence is 11 residues long. Germline V gives CDR1 MGHRA, CDR2 YSYEKL. CDR3 sequence reads: CASSQKHTQYF. CDR3 bases: TGCGCCAGCAGCCAGAAACATACGCAGTATTTT.

The rearrangement joins TRBV4-3 to TRBJ2-5, with D possibly TRBD1 on 6 matching bases. CDR1 and CDR2 from the germline V gene are LGHNA and YSLEER. The CDR3 extends over 12 amino acids. V shed 1 base and J shed 7 bases, with 7 bases lying between them. The CDR3 spells CASSQARGTQYF. DNA for the CDR3: TGCGCCAGCAGCCAAGCCAGGGGGACCCAGTACTTC.

The V and J genes are TRBV20-1 and TRBJ2-1; no clear D. V lost 3 bases to trimming and J lost 12 bases, with 6 bases between them. This CDR3 region has 9 residues. CDR1 is DFQATT, CDR2 SNEGSKA, per germline (reference sequence). CDR3 loop: CSASSPQFF. The DNA for the CDR3 is TGCAGTGCTAGTTCCCCGCAGTTCTTC.

This clone was picked up a small number of times. The sample has other DNA sequences that encode this CDR3 too. This chain joins TRBV5-1 and TRBJ1-2, with TRBD1 identical over 7 bases. The junction had 6 bases not matched to a gene; V was cut back by 3 bases and J by 4 bases. The CDR3 sequence is 14 residues long. Germline values: CDR1 SGHRS, CDR2 YFSETQ. CDR3 in DNA: TGCGCCAGCAGCTCCTCAGGGGGGGGCTATGGCTACACCTTC. This codes for CASSSSGGGYGYTF.

V and J are TRBV11-2 and TRBJ2-7; the D is unclear. CDR1 and CDR2 from the germline V gene are SGHAT and FQNNGV. Trimming left V 1 base short and J 0 bases short, with 10 bases between. The CDR3 is 15 residues long. The CDR3: CASSLGLGYSYEQYF. CDR3 DNA sequence: TGTGCCAGCAGCTTAGGGCTAGGATACTCCTACGAGCAGTACTTC.

V gene TRBV18 combines with J gene TRBJ2-5; D is perhaps TRBD2 (6 bases). The J call may not be correct, given that the DNA end is closer to TRBJ2-7. CDR3 length equals 14 residues. Per germline, CDR1 KGHSH and CDR2 LQKENI. This CDR3 is CASSPDGGTYEQYF. The CDR3 DNA follows: TGTGCCAGCTCACCCGACGGGGGTACCTACGAGCAGTACTTC.

The gene calls are TRBV7-2 and TRBJ2-7; TRBD2 aligns across 11 bases. Germline CDR1 SGHTA, CDR2 FQGNSA. This CDR3 is built from 15 residues. V lost 5 bases to trimming and J lost 2 bases; unmatched junction nucleotides: 5. CDR3 amino acids: CASSRTSGSPYEQYF. The CDR3 DNA is TGTGCCAGCAGCCGAACTAGCGGGAGCCCCTACGAGCAGTACTTC.